This T cell receptor (beta chain) is from a study of tumor and adjacent non-tumor tissue in lung cancer. Study findings and constraints: Normal lung showed higher cumulative top 100 clone frequency than tumor. Higher tumor TCR diversity was associated with shorter survival.

This CDR3 spans 17 amino acids. V dropped 0 bases and J dropped 0 bases, with 13 bases sitting between them. CDR1 MGHRA and CDR2 YSYEKL come from the germline V gene. The library came from three nested PCR rounds adapted from ARM-PCR protocols. MiXCR, applied by TCRdb to the multiplex PCR reads, yields one record per CDR3 protein. The sample lists about 80,000 distinct CDR3 sequences; 65% to 85% were seen once. This clonotype was seen at least ten times. What it binds is not known. The template was RNA from unsorted bulk tissue. Distant lung tissue was collected more than 3 cm away from the tumor edge. Sequenced: distant non-tumor lung tissue. V is TRBV4-1 and J is TRBJ2-3, with D possibly matching TRBD2 (6 bases). The sequence was collected from a man in his sixties with non-small cell lung cancer. CDR3: CASSQEYGGASTDTQYF. The CDR3 DNA reads as TGCGCCAGCAGCCAAGAATACGGCGGGGCTAGCACAGATACGCAGTATTTT.